This TCR beta chain derives from a study of identical twins listed by TCRdb under 2016. Some background on the complete study: The study deep-sequenced TCR alpha and beta repertoires from monozygotic twins, unrelated adults of various ages and cord blood to test whether fetal clonotypes persist. Replicate twin experiments were performed at different times using different library preparation protocols to rule out contamination. General findings and caveats noted by the study authors: Because the same donors could not be followed over many years, conclusions were based on cross-sectional statistical analysis. Out-of-frame TCR alpha sequences shared between twins showed an excess of low generation-probability sequences compared with coincidental sharing between unrelated individuals. In monozygotic twins, recombination models systematically underestimated out-of-frame TCR alpha sharing, but the models matched the sharing seen between unrelated individuals. Fewer insertions were carried by abundant cord blood beta clonotypes, a similar but weaker trend appeared in young adult naive repertoires, and no such trend appeared in memory repertoires. Zero-insertion analyses could be partly confounded by invariant T cells such as MAIT and iNKT, although diverse VJ usage argued against such confounding for most clonotypes. In beta out-of-frame sequences, excess twin sharing was weaker, because having fewer shared sequences lowered the signal-to-noise ratio.

As regards this clonotype: Its antigen specificity is not known. Base qualities are not at hand, and no much larger clone is one base apart.

All donors were healthy Caucasians. The twin cohort consisted of three pairs of female monozygotic twins, all aged roughly 18 to 30 years. Positive isolation kits from Invitrogen were used to isolate CD4+ and CD8+ T cell populations. The library was built by means of 5' RACE. Sequencing was carried out with an Illumina HiSeq 2000. Template switching introduced a universal primer binding site; the final cDNA contained a unique molecular identifier, enabling accurate counting of TCR cDNA molecules. Specific primers in the conserved constant-segment region were used to synthesize first-strand cDNA for TCR alpha and beta chains. To control for contamination, every cDNA library was double barcoded, receiving both a SMART-Mk sample barcode and Illumina barcodes. TruSeq adapter sequences and Illumina sample barcodes were added in two successive PCR steps. TCR alpha and beta cDNA libraries were sequenced on the Illumina HiSeq platform with custom primers. On the authors' methods: MiGEC processed the raw reads to extract unique molecular identifiers, while MiXCR was used to determine the CDR3 positions. For each individual, recombination models were inferred using an EM algorithm with the repgenHMM and IGoR tools. Shared clonotypes were analyzed with the tcR package in R, and sharing was normalized by the product of cloneset sizes. To study raw recombination free of thymic and clonal selection effects, out-of-frame nonproductive sequences were analyzed. Through fastp at Q25 and MiXCR, TCRdb rebuilt clones from the public reads, retaining in-frame beta chains. Every CDR3 protein is listed once, alongside the most common genes and DNA of its rows. TCRdb's processing, not the authors', yielded these V and J calls. Within this sample are 200,000 to 250,000 distinct CDR3 sequences, with over 5.5% of them counted one time only. The ten largest clones add up to roughly 15% of the sample.

This sample also belongs to another study, concerning T cells expressing NK-cell markers. As that second paper reports: Eight or nine donors provided sorted CD3+CD56+NKG2C+, CD3+CD56+NKG2C- and CD3+CD56-NKG2C+ T-cell subsets, whose TCR beta-chain repertoires were profiled. Seven of the eight sequenced donors were HCMV-seropositive and one was HCMV-seronegative. To restrict sorting to alphabetaTCR-expressing T cells, an anti-gammadeltaTCR antibody was added in several experiments. In roughly 6 donors, the dominant CD3+CD56+NKG2C+ clonotypes ranked among the top 10 CD8+ clonotypes, making up roughly 1.0-7.5% of CD8+ T cells. Those dominant clonotypes were again the most abundant among CD3+CD56-NKG2C+ cells in a few donors, at roughly 28.3-60.1%. Whether the expanded NKG2C-expressing T cell clones were specific for HCMV antigens was left unclear. The eight sequenced donors were randomly selected healthy volunteers, three men and five women. To determine HCMV serostatus, a commercial ELISA kit was used to detect HCMV-specific IgG in serum. MIGEC handled demultiplexing of the reads and grouping by UMI, while MiTCR was used to assemble and quantify clonotypes. To exclude erroneous sequences, only TCR cDNA sequences supported by at least two reads were retained. Downstream repertoire analysis used the tcR package, and clonotypes were matched across fractions by CDR3 nucleotide sequence plus V segment. Antigen specificity was annotated against VDJdb with VDJmatch, allowing one amino acid substitution in CDR3.

The sequence derives from a woman under 30 in good health. Sequenced input: CD8+ T cells sorted from blood.

The sequenced DNA: TGCGCCAGCAGCCCACGAGGGGAAGATACGCAGTATTTT. Its coded protein is CASSPRGEDTQYF. The chain links TRBV4-3 with TRBJ2-3; the D gene may be TRBD1 or TRBD2, since each aligns over 5 bases. In the germline V gene, CDR1 corresponds to LGHNA and CDR2 to YSLEER. The CDR3 runs 13 amino acids, cysteine and phenylalanine included. Of all the DNA, just the CDR3 is kept, 39 bases in frame from base 1. V is reduced by 4 bases and J by 5 bases, leaving a spacing of 10 bases between them.